This TCR beta chain was recovered during a study of blood T cells in healthy people across ages. This CDR3 region has 15 residues. Germline assignment: CDR1 SGHRS and CDR2 YFSETQ. Trimming removed 0 bases at V and 7 bases at J, with 14 bases between. Primers used in a second PCR of roughly 6 to 11 cycles were a sample-barcoded 5' primer and a J-beta primer mix. TCRdb fed the 5' RACE reads into MiXCR, producing one record per CDR3 protein. The sample carries some 1,500,000 distinct CDR3 sequences, approximately 43% recorded once. The clonotype was recovered from a woman under 30 in good health. The chain employs TRBV5-1 and TRBJ1-5, with a tentative D call TRBD1 (5 bases). The source material was blood. CDR3 residues: CASSLGGSGSQPQHF. The CDR3 coding sequence is TGCGCCAGCAGCTTGGGGGGGTCGGGAAGCCAGCCCCAGCATTTT.